The rows below give T cell receptor beta chains drawn from one sample of a study of blood T cell repertoires in COVID-19. Clones were read by immunoSEQ multiplex PCR, and TCRdb kept only the in-frame ones, dropping some. The sample holds 170,000 or so clones; around 90% are singletons and the top ten take roughly 0.57%. The sample was peripheral blood. All receptors come from a man aged 55-75 years with COVID-19, enrolled during active disease. Each CDR3 is given with its conserved first and last residue. D genes are given only for firm matches. Some rows mark clone size as missing; the rest say once, few, many or name a class of expanded clone.

d_call | j_call | clone_size | v_call | cdr3_nt | cdr3_aa
- | TRBJ1-5 | - | TRBV30 | TGTGCCTGGAGCCGACAGTCCAATCAGCCCCAGCATTTT | CAWSRQSNQPQHF
- | TRBJ1-6 | - | TRBV4-2 | TGTGCCAGCAGCCAAGAGAGCCGGGACCGGGAGAATTCACCCCTCCACTTT | CASSQESRDRENSPLHF
TRBD1 | TRBJ1-5 | - | TRBV6-6 | TGTGCCAGCAGCCCCCAGGGGACAGACAATCAGCCCCAGCATTTT | CASSPQGTDNQPQHF
- | TRBJ2-2 | - | TRBV18 | TGTGCCAGCTCAGATCAGAGGACCGGGGAGCTGTTTTTT | CASSDQRTGELFF
- | TRBJ1-4 | few | TRBV7-9 | TGTGCCAGCAGCTTCGGGCGGACAGTCAATGAAAAACTGTTTTTT | CASSFGRTVNEKLFF
- | TRBJ1-1 | - | TRBV7-2 | TGTGCCAGCGGGCGGGGGGCTAACACTGAAGCTTTCTTT | CASGRGANTEAFF
- | TRBJ1-1 | few | TRBV5-5 | TGTGCCAGCAGCCAAACCCGAGACACGCCGGGGACTGAAGCTTTCTTT | CASSQTRDTPGTEAFF
- | TRBJ2-1 | - | TRBV23-1 | TGCGCCAGCAGTCAATCCAGCGGGCCAAACTACAATGAGCAGTTCTTC | CASSQSSGPNYNEQFF
TRBD1 | TRBJ2-7 | - | TRBV9 | TGTGCCAGCACCGAAGAACGGGACAGGGGGGACTACGAGCAGTACTTC | CASTEERDRGDYEQYF
- | TRBJ2-1 | once | TRBV9 | TGTGCCAGCAGCAGAGAGGAGGGTATCGGGTACAATGAGCAGTTCTTC | CASSREEGIGYNEQFF
- | TRBJ1-2 | - | TRBV27 | TGTGCCAGCAGTTTATCAGGGGATCGCTACACCTTC | CASSLSGDRYTF
- | TRBJ1-1 | - | TRBV9 | TGTGCCAGCAGCGTAGCTTTAGGGGGGGTGAACACTGAAGCTTTCTTT | CASSVALGGVNTEAFF
- | TRBJ1-5 | - | TRBV15 | TGTGCCACCAGCAGGGAGAACAGGGTGGGGAATCAGCCCCAGCATTTT | CATSRENRVGNQPQHF
TRBD1 | TRBJ2-7 | - | TRBV7-2 | TGTGCCAGCAGCTTAGCTCAGGGGGCCCGCGAGCAGTACTTC | CASSLAQGAREQYF
TRBD1 | TRBJ1-2 | - | TRBV25-1 | TGTGCCAGCAGTGATGCCTGGACAGGGACTAACTATGGCTACACCTTC | CASSDAWTGTNYGYTF
TRBD1 | TRBJ2-1 | - | TRBV2 | TGTGCCAGCAGGAGGACAGGGGATTTCTTC | CASRRTGDFF
TRBD1 | TRBJ1-1 | - | TRBV10-3 | TGTGCCAATAGTAGGACAGGGTCAGGGACTGAAGCTTTCTTT | CANSRTGSGTEAFF
- | TRBJ1-1 | - | TRBV5-6 | TGTGCCAGCAGCGCTGACAGTTACACTGAAGCTTTCTTT | CASSADSYTEAFF
- | TRBJ2-1 | - | TRBV11-1 | TGTGCCAGCAGCTTAGAAACGAGCTCCTACAATGAGCAGTTCTTC | CASSLETSSYNEQFF
- | TRBJ2-3 | - | TRBV5-1 | TGCGCCAGCAACAGGGGACTAGTCGAAGAAGATACGCAGTATTTT | CASNRGLVEEDTQYF
TRBD2 | TRBJ2-5 | - | TRBV13 | TGTGCCAGCAACGCGCAGACTAGCGGGAGGGCGCAAGAGACCCAGTACTTC | CASNAQTSGRAQETQYF
TRBD1 | TRBJ1-2 | - | TRBV18 | TGTGCCAGCTCGCATGGGACAGAAAACTATGGCTACACCTTC | CASSHGTENYGYTF
TRBD1 | TRBJ1-1 | - | TRBV6-6 | TGTGCCAGCAGTCCTCAAGGCAGGGGGCCGACTGAAGCTTTCTTT | CASSPQGRGPTEAFF
TRBD2 | TRBJ2-1 | - | TRBV7-3 | TGTGCCAGCAGCTTGCGGGGGGGTGAGCAGTTCTTC | CASSLRGGEQFF
TRBD1 | TRBJ1-5 | - | TRBV28 | TGTGCCAGCAGTTTGGGACAGGGGATGGGTCAGCCCCAGCATTTT | CASSLGQGMGQPQHF
TRBD1 | TRBJ2-1 | once | TRBV28 | TGTGCCAGCAGTTTATCCGGGACAGGGGGCGATGAGCAGTTCTTC | CASSLSGTGGDEQFF
- | TRBJ2-2 | - | TRBV23-1 | TGCGCCAGCAGTCCCCTGGGAGGTCCCGCCGGGGAGCTGTTTTTT | CASSPLGGPAGELFF
- | TRBJ1-6 | few | TRBV7-2 | TGTGCCAGCAGCCTCGACAGGTCAAATTCACCCCTCCACTTT | CASSLDRSNSPLHF
TRBD1 | TRBJ1-1 | once | TRBV7-3 | TGTGCCAGCAGCTCCGGACAGGCCGGCGCTGAAGCTTTCTTT | CASSSGQAGAEAFF